The 19 T cell receptor beta chains listed next were all sequenced from one sample in a study of blood T cell repertoires in COVID-19. Only in-frame clones appear in the TCRdb table, and some are missing; sequencing was by immunoSEQ multiplex PCR. Among a few hundred thousand clones listed, 88% were seen once. The source material was PBMCs or T cells enriched from blood (not recorded which). These receptors were taken from a woman aged 18-29 years who had recovered from COVID-19.

The table lists this clone with a count of one. The chain has TRBV6-5 and TRBJ1-2, with a possible D match to TRBD1 (5 bases). This CDR3 is built from 14 residues. Germline V gene sequence: CDR1 MNHEY, CDR2 SVGAGI. Trimming stripped 7 bases from V and 3 bases from J, with 15 bases between. The chain's CDR3 is CASTLNSGHYGYTF. The DNA of the CDR3 is TGTGCCAGCACCCTAAATTCAGGGCACTATGGCTACACCTTC.

The table lists this clone with a count of one. A read error may account for a junction end that differs from germline. J is TRBJ1-3 and V is TRBV6-4, with D tentatively TRBD1 (6 bases). The germline CDR1 and CDR2 sequences are MRHNA and SNTAGT. The CDR3 has 15 residues. CDR3 sequence (DNA): TGTGCCAGCCTTGAAGTTGACGGGACAATTGAGGTGAGAAATTTT. Translation: CASLEVDGTIEVRNF.

The J gene is TRBJ1-5, the V gene TRBV19; D is perhaps TRBD1 (6 bases). This CDR3 contains 16 residues. Germline V lookup: CDR1 LNHDA, CDR2 SQIVND (reference sequence). V was trimmed by 1 base and J by 6 bases, leaving 16 bases between them. In DNA, the CDR3 is TGTGCCAGTAGTATAGTCAGGGGCCAGAGGGGTCAGCCCCAGCATTTT. It specifies CASSIVRGQRGQPQHF.

The chain couples TRBV27 to TRBJ2-2, with D unresolved. CDR1 and CDR2 from the germline V gene are MNHEY and SMNVEV (reference sequence). The CDR3 extends over 15 amino acids. V was clipped by 7 bases and J by 6 bases, with 18 bases between them. CDR3 DNA: TGTGCCAGCAATAAAGGCGGCTTTTGGTCCGGGGAGCTGTTTTTT. It is translated as CASNKGGFWSGELFF.

The CDR3 region has the DNA TGTGCCAGCACCGCGGGGCGGGGGCACTACAATGAGCAGTTCTTC. This encodes CASTAGRGHYNEQFF. The gene calls are TRBV9 and TRBJ2-1; TRBD2 might be the D (7 bases). The CDR3 is 15 amino acids. Between the trimmed V and J ends, which lost 6 bases and 3 bases, there was a span of 16 bases. Germline CDR1 and CDR2: SGDLS and YYNGEE.

The chain employs TRBV6-1 and TRBJ2-7; D is possibly TRBD1 (5 bases). This CDR3 contains 16 residues. V lost 1 base, J lost 6 bases, and 19 bases lay in between. Germline CDR1 reads MNHNS; CDR2 reads SASEGT. DNA of the CDR3: TGTGCCAGCAGTGAAGTATTAAAGGGGCGCTTGGGCGAGCAGTACTTC. It encodes CASSEVLKGRLGEQYF.

The V gene is TRBV2, the J gene TRBJ2-5, with D possibly TRBD1 on 6 matching bases. The germline V and J ends were trimmed by 7 bases and 3 bases, with 12 bases remaining between them. CDR1 and CDR2 from the germline V gene are SNHLY and FYNNEI. The CDR3 is 13 amino acids. The CDR3 DNA follows: TGTGCCAGCAATAGAGGGGGTAAAGAGACCCAGTACTTC. This gives the protein CASNRGGKETQYF.

The gene calls are TRBV30 and TRBJ2-5, with 7 bases identical to TRBD1. The length of the CDR3 is 14 residues. J lost 1 base, V lost 2 bases, and 4 bases had no gene match. Germline V CDR1 and CDR2: GTSNPN, SVGIG (reference sequence). The CDR3 sequence is CAWSLHRGQETQYF. Written as DNA, the CDR3 is TGTGCCTGGAGTCTCCACAGGGGCCAAGAGACCCAGTACTTC.

The sample holds one count of this clone. This sequence joins TRBV3-1 (or the pseudogene TRBV3-2) and TRBJ2-3; 9 bases are shared with TRBD1. The CDR3 consists of 16 residues. CDR1 is LGHDT and CDR2 is YNNKEL in the germline V gene (reference sequence). V lost 7 bases to trimming and J lost 0 bases; unmatched junction nucleotides: 8. Here the CDR3 DNA reads TGTGCCAGCATCACCCCCGGGACAGGGAGCACAGATACGCAGTATTTT. Protein sequence: CASITPGTGSTDTQYF.

This chain uses TRBV3-1 (or the pseudogene TRBV3-2) with TRBJ1-4, with D perhaps TRBD1 (6 bases). Germline CDR1 LGHDT, CDR2 YNNKEL (reference sequence). Trimming took off 0 bases at V and 8 bases at J, with 25 bases between the two ends. This CDR3 comprises 19 residues. CDR3 protein: CASSQDKVLGRGGAEKLFF. The CDR3 coding sequence is TGTGCCAGCAGCCAAGATAAGGTCCTAGGAAGGGGGGGCGCAGAAAAACTGTTTTTT.

This sequence joins TRBV5-5 and TRBJ2-5, with 10 bases aligning to TRBD2. The CDR3 runs to 16 residues. Germline assignment: CDR1 SGHKS and CDR2 YYEKEE (reference sequence). V shed 4 bases and J 2 bases; nucleotides not matched to a gene: 8. In DNA form, the CDR3 reads TGTGCCAGCAGCACCGAACTAGCGGGATATCAAGAGACCCAGTACTTC. This translates into CASSTELAGYQETQYF.

V usage is TRBV9 and J usage is TRBJ2-1, with D tentatively TRBD2 (5 bases). The V gene's germline CDR1 is SGDLS and CDR2 YYNGEE. The V gene lost 5 bases and the J gene lost 2 bases, with 11 bases spanning the gap. The CDR3 runs 14 residues. The CDR3 sequence is CASSEGAPYNEQFF. The DNA of the CDR3 is TGTGCCAGCAGTGAGGGAGCCCCCTACAATGAGCAGTTCTTC.

CDR3 residues: CASSEGRGGSTDTQYF. The CDR3 coding sequence is TGTGCCAGCAGTGAGGGGCGGGGTGGTAGCACAGATACGCAGTATTTT. The chain is built from TRBV6-1 and TRBJ2-3; D might be TRBD2 (6 bases). There are 16 residues in the CDR3. V lost 3 bases, J lost 0 bases, and 13 bases lay in between. Per germline, CDR1 MNHNS and CDR2 SASEGT.

This rearrangement joins TRBV19 to TRBJ1-4; D perhaps matches TRBD1 (5 bases). Germline CDR1 and CDR2: LNHDA and SQIVND (reference sequence). This CDR3 contains 15 residues. V dropped 5 bases and J dropped 8 bases, with 18 bases sitting between them. The CDR3 nucleotides read TGTGCCAGTAGTGCTCGTAAATTACGGGGGGAAAAACTGTTTTTT. Translation gives CASSARKLRGEKLFF. The whole variable domain, filled in from reference TRBV19 and TRBJ1-4, reads DGGITQSPKYLFRKEGQNVTLSCEQNLNHDAMYWYRQDPGQGLRLIYYSQIVNDFQKGDIAEGYSVSREKKESFPLTVTSAQKNPTAFYLCASSARKLRGEKLFFGSGTQLSVL.

This chain links TRBV7-3 with TRBJ1-1; weak D call: TRBD1 (5 bases). Germline loops: CDR1 SGHTA, CDR2 FQGTGA. Trimming took off 5 bases at V and 7 bases at J, with 14 bases between the two ends. The CDR3 extends over 13 amino acids. This chain's CDR3 is CASSPFGTGEAFF. Here the CDR3 DNA reads TGTGCCAGCAGCCCCTTCGGAACAGGTGAAGCTTTCTTT.

The gene calls are TRBV6-2 or TRBV6-3 and TRBJ1-3; 9 bases line up with TRBD1. With V trimmed by 2 bases and J by 2 bases, 4 bases remained unmatched. The germline gives CDR1 MNHEY, CDR2 SVGEGT. CDR3 length equals 16 residues. CDR3 DNA sequence: TGTGCCAGCAGTTACCCTGGGACAGGGACTGGAAACACCATATATTTT. This sequence encodes CASSYPGTGTGNTIYF.

V gene TRBV30 combines with J gene TRBJ1-3; no definite D call. This CDR3 region has 16 residues. V was pared by 3 bases and J by 0 bases, with 15 bases between. Per the germline V gene, CDR1 is GTSNPN and CDR2 is SVGIG (reference sequence). The CDR3 sequence is CAWRDQVGSSGNTIYF. CDR3 DNA sequence: TGTGCCTGGAGGGACCAGGTGGGGAGCTCTGGAAACACCATATATTTT.

The CDR3 is CASSFRGNTEAFF. CDR3 DNA sequence: TGTGCCAGCAGCTTCAGGGGGAACACTGAAGCTTTCTTT. The chain links TRBV7-2 to TRBJ1-1; perhaps TRBD1 as D (6 bases). The CDR3 length is 13 residues. Between the trimmed V and J ends, which lost 3 bases and 1 base, there was a span of 6 bases. Germline loops: CDR1 SGHTA, CDR2 FQGNSA.

The V and J genes are TRBV30 and TRBJ1-4; tentatively, D is TRBD1 (6 bases). Germline loops: CDR1 GTSNPN, CDR2 SVGIG (reference sequence). The CDR3 spans 15 residues. The V and J ends lost 1 base and 7 bases respectively, with 16 bases between them. In nucleotides, the CDR3 is TGTGCCTGGAGTGGTGGTCAGGGGTGGGGTGAAAAACTGTTTTTT. This encodes CAWSGGQGWGEKLFF.